A single sample is the source of the 15 T cell receptor beta chains below, sequenced in a study of tissue T cells after allogeneic stem cell transplantation. Here immunoSEQ multiplex PCR was the method, and the copy in TCRdb shows in-frame clones only, minus some. The sample lists some 22,000 clones, 60% to 80% occurring once. The sample consisted of blood. Receptors originate from a female BALB/c mouse in good health. For the strain, the MHC haplotype given is H2-d.

Remarks on this clone: These gene names are mouse names. The read is 1 residue too short to cover the CDR3 end, so that end is filled in from the germline J gene. The V and J genes are TRBV5 and TRBJ2-5; 8 positions agree with TRBD2. CDR3 length: 16 residues. Trimming took 4 bases from V and 0 from J; bases not matched to a gene: 6. Germline lookup yields CDR1 LGHNA and CDR2 YNLKQL (reference sequence). The CDR3 sequence: CASSPRTGINQDTQYF. The CDR3 bases that were read are TGTGCCAGCAGCCCCCGGACTGGGATCAACCAAGACACCCAGTAC.

Turning to this clone: Gene labels here are mouse ones. The CDR3 end is not reached by the read, which stops 1 residue before it; the germline J gene fills it in. This chain connects TRBV13-3 to TRBJ1-3; 7 bases line up with TRBD1. This CDR3 contains 14 residues. J lost 2 bases, V lost 3 bases, and 2 bases had no gene match. Germline V gene lookup returns CDR1 NNHDY and CDR2 SYVADS. The CDR3 loop reads CASSARGAGNTLYF. Partial CDR3 DNA: TGTGCCAGCAGTGCCAGGGGGGCTGGAAATACGCTCTAT.

With regard to this clone: The listed genes are named as in mouse. The CDR3 end falls 1 residue outside the read, so it is completed with the germline J gene. The chain employs TRBV20 and TRBJ2-1; TRBD2 matches at 8 bases. Germline CDR1 GFQATS, CDR2 STVNSAI. This CDR3 comprises 14 residues. V lost 1 base and J lost 4; bases outside the gene matches: 3. CDR3 DNA, as far as it was read: TGTGGTGCTAGGGCCGGACTGGGTTATGCTGAGCAGTTC. Translating gives CGARAGLGYAEQF. The full CDR3 protein reads CGARAGLGYAEQFF.

A word on this clone: Gene labels here are mouse ones. Coverage ceases 1 residue before the CDR3 finishes, and the germline J gene fills in the end. J is TRBJ1-6 and V is TRBV13-1; possibly TRBD1 for D (6 bases). TRBJ1-6 is classed as an ORF, of uncertain function. V lost 0 bases, J lost 2 bases, and 9 bases lay in between. Germline loops: CDR1 NSHNY, CDR2 SYGAGN. The CDR3 extends over 16 amino acids. CDR3 sequence reads: CASSDVDRPYNSPLYF. The sequenced CDR3 bases are TGTGCCAGCAGTGATGTGGACAGACCCTATAATTCGCCCCTCTAC.

Turning to this clone: Genes and germline come from the mouse. The CDR3 is CASSSRRYNYAEQFF. The CDR3 DNA, read in part, is TGTGCTAGCAGTTCCCGCAGGTACAACTATGCTGAGCAGTTC. The gene calls are TRBV29 and TRBJ2-1; D remains unclear. The read is 1 residue too short to cover the CDR3 end, so that end is filled in from the germline J gene. Trimming removed 4 bases from V and 1 base from J, with 11 bases in between. CDR3 length: 15 residues. From germline, CDR1 is MSHET and CDR2 SYDVDS. The full variable domain, with the rest looked up from reference TRBV29 and TRBJ2-1, is DMKVTQMPRYLIKRMGENVLLECGQDMSHETMYWYRQDPGLGLQLIYISYDVDSNSEGDIPKGYRVSRKKREHFSLILDSAKTNQTSVYFCASSSRRYNYAEQFFGPGTRLTVL.

Only a few counts were recorded for this clone. Gene names are mouse gene names. Coverage ceases 1 residue before the CDR3 finishes, and the germline J gene fills in the end. The chain carries TRBV3 and TRBJ2-7; TRBD2 matches at 11 bases. The CDR3 runs to 15 residues. Germline trimming cut 4 bases from V and 2 bases from J; bases unmatched to any gene: 4. Germline V gene data show CDR1 as SNHLY and CDR2 as FYNGKV (reference sequence). CDR3 DNA, as far as it was read: TGTGCCAGCAGCTGGGACTGGGGGAACGCCTATGAACAGTAC. Translating it yields CASSWDWGNAYEQY. The CDR3 in its entirety is CASSWDWGNAYEQYF.

In regard to this clone: Germline and genes here are mouse. The read ends 1 residue shy of where the CDR3 ends; the end is completed using the germline J gene. The J gene is TRBJ2-3, the V gene TRBV31; D not resolved. With 0 bases removed from V and 0 bases from J, the gap between germline ends came to 7 bases. The CDR3 is made up of 14 amino acids. Per germline, CDR1 GKSSPN and CDR2 SITVG. The CDR3 DNA, read in part, is TGTGCCTGGAGTCTCGGGGTTAGTGCAGAAACGCTGTAT. Translation: CAWSLGVSAETLY. The whole CDR3 protein reads CAWSLGVSAETLYF.

This clone was seen a handful of times. The gene symbols are mouse symbols. The read comes to an end 1 residue before the CDR3 does, leaving the germline J gene to fill in the end. The chain combines TRBV19 with TRBJ2-1; 8 bases match TRBD2. This CDR3 spans 14 amino acids. Germline V gene data show CDR1 as FNHDT and CDR2 as SITEND (reference sequence). After removal of 0 bases from V and 7 bases from J, the junction contained 3 bases not matched to a gene. This CDR3 is CASSIGGGAAEQFF. CDR3 DNA (partial): TGTGCCAGCAGTATAGGGGGGGGCGCGGCTGAGCAGTTC.

This clone appeared a few times. The listed genes are named as in mouse. The observed sequence ends 1 residue before the CDR3 terminus, with the missing tail filled in from the germline J gene. V and J are TRBV19 and TRBJ2-7; 8 nucleotides line up with TRBD2. V lost 2 bases to trimming and J lost 7 bases; unmatched junction nucleotides: 8. Per germline, CDR1 FNHDT and CDR2 SITEND (reference sequence). This CDR3 region has 14 residues. CDR3 protein: CASSIGGGAGEQYF. The sequenced CDR3 bases are TGTGCCAGCAGTATTGGGGGGGGCGCGGGAGAACAGTAC.

A remark on this clone: Mouse gene names and germline throughout. The read gets to within 1 residue of the CDR3 end, and the germline J gene fills in the rest. The chain employs TRBV13-3 and TRBJ2-5, with D maybe TRBD1 (6 bases). CDR1 and CDR2 from the germline V gene are NNHDY and SYVADS. Trimming left V 2 bases short and J 4 bases short, with 11 bases between. There are 14 residues in the CDR3. The sequenced CDR3 bases are TGTGCCAGCAGTGAAAGCAGGGGTGAAGACACCCAGTAC. The encoded protein is CASSESRGEDTQY. The complete CDR3 sequence is CASSESRGEDTQYF.

On this clone: Germline and genes here are mouse. The observed sequence ends 1 residue before the CDR3 terminus, with the missing tail filled in from the germline J gene. V usage is TRBV13-1 and J usage is TRBJ1-3; D is undetermined. The V and J ends lost 4 bases and 1 base respectively, with 9 bases between them. The CDR3 loop spans 14 amino acids. Germline V gives CDR1 NSHNY, CDR2 SYGAGN. CDR3 in amino acids: CASSLPDSGNTLYF. The covered CDR3 bases are TGTGCCAGCAGTCTCCCGGACTCTGGAAATACGCTCTAT.

Notes on this clone: Genes and germline are mouse. The sequenced fragment ends 1 residue before the CDR3 boundary, so the rest is inferred from the germline J gene. This rearrangement joins TRBV19 to TRBJ2-1; weak D call: TRBD1 (5 bases). The CDR3 is 15 residues long. Trimming removed 2 bases from V and 0 bases from J, with 9 bases in between. From germline, CDR1 is FNHDT and CDR2 SITEND (reference sequence). The CDR3 protein is CASSMWTSNYAEQFF. The CDR3 bases that were read are TGTGCCAGCAGTATGTGGACATCTAACTATGCTGAGCAGTTC.

Notes on this clone: Mouse names are used for the genes. The read terminates 1 residue before the CDR3 end, so the remaining end is supplied by the germline J gene. The chain combines TRBV1 with TRBJ2-7, with D maybe TRBD2 (6 bases). Trimming took 0 bases from V and 6 from J, leaving 9 bases between them. Germline V gene sequence: CDR1 NSQYPW, CDR2 LRSPGD (reference sequence). The CDR3 consists of 13 residues. The DNA read from the CDR3 is TGCACCTGCAGTGCAGATCCTGGGGTTGAACAGTAC. It is translated as CTCSADPGVEQY. The whole CDR3 protein reads CTCSADPGVEQYF.

Details on this clone: The gene names here belong to mouse. The read finishes 1 residue shy of the CDR3 end, and the germline J gene is used to complete it. The chain is built from TRBV13-1 and TRBJ2-5, with 10 bases aligning to TRBD1. With 6 bases clipped from V and 1 base from J, the junction kept 5 bases outside the gene matches. Looked up from germline, CDR1 is NSHNY and CDR2 is SYGAGN. This CDR3 spans 15 amino acids. The part of the CDR3 DNA that was read is TGTGCCAGCACCCCGGACAGGGGGTACCAAGACACCCAGTAC. Amino acids: CASTPDRGYQDTQY. The CDR3 in its entirety is CASTPDRGYQDTQYF.

Note on this clone: The germline and genes are mouse ones. The DNA ends 1 residue before the CDR3 does, and the rest of the CDR3 is filled in from the germline J gene. The chain uses TRBV14 and TRBJ1-1, with 9 nucleotides matching TRBD1. The CDR3 length is 14 residues. Germline CDR1 and CDR2: SGHDT and FRDEAV. V gave up 2 bases and J gave up 3 bases; unmatched junction bases: 2. The chain's CDR3 is CASSLQGAHTEVFF. The covered CDR3 bases are TGTGCCAGCAGTTTACAGGGGGCACACACAGAAGTCTTC. Filled out from reference TRBV14 and TRBJ1-1, the complete variable domain reads EAGVTQSPRYAVLQEGQAVSFWCDPISGHDTLYWYQQPRDQGPQLLVYFRDEAVIDNSQLPSDRFSAVRPKGTNSTLKIQSAKQGDTATYLCASSLQGAHTEVFFGKGTRLTVV.